Below, 14 T cell receptor beta chains from the same sample are listed, as sequenced in a study of blood T cell repertoires in COVID-19. This table comes from immunoSEQ multiplex PCR, and its TCRdb copy is limited to in-frame clones, with some not included. Of over 150,000 clones in the sample, approximately 88% are singletons; the top ten hold 2.9%. The sequencing sample was made of peripheral blood. The receptors were gathered from a woman aged 60-75 years with acute or convalescent COVID-19.

The chain links TRBV19 to TRBJ1-2; 8 bases are shared with TRBD1. Germline V gene data show CDR1 as LNHDA and CDR2 as SQIVND (reference sequence). V was clipped by 6 bases and J by 6 bases; unmatched bases: 9. The CDR3 runs to 14 residues. Written as DNA, the CDR3 is TGTGCCAGTAGGCAAGGGGGCAGGGGGCATGGCTACACCTTC. Its protein product is CASRQGGRGHGYTF. Supplemented by reference TRBV19 and TRBJ1-2, the full variable domain reads DGGITQSPKYLFRKEGQNVTLSCEQNLNHDAMYWYRQDPGQGLRLIYYSQIVNDFQKGDIAEGYSVSREKKESFPLTVTSAQKNPTAFYLCASRQGGRGHGYTFGSGTRLTVV.

The CDR3 nucleotides read TGTGCCAGCCCCTCGCGGGTGAACACTGAAGCTTTCTTT. Protein: CASPSRVNTEAFF. The chain couples TRBV2 to TRBJ1-1; D ambiguous. This CDR3 comprises 13 residues. In germline, CDR1 is SNHLY, CDR2 FYNNEI. Trimming took 8 bases from V and 0 from J, leaving 10 bases between them.

This clone was recorded only once. The chain is built from TRBV25-1 and TRBJ1-2; D remains ambiguous. CDR1 MGHDK and CDR2 SYGVNS come from the germline V gene. There are 12 residues in the CDR3. Between the trimmed V and J ends, which lost 2 bases and 7 bases, there was a span of 8 bases. The CDR3 here is CASSEGLGGYTF. The CDR3 coding sequence is TGTGCCAGCAGTGAAGGACTGGGTGGCTACACCTTC.

V gene TRBV2 combines with J gene TRBJ1-2; 8 bases fit TRBD1. Germline trimming cut 4 bases from V and 8 bases from J; bases unmatched to any gene: 9. This CDR3 has 14 amino acids. Germline values: CDR1 SNHLY, CDR2 FYNNEI. This chain's CDR3 is CASSGQGRMGGYTF. The CDR3, as DNA: TGTGCCAGCAGTGGACAGGGGAGGATGGGGGGCTACACCTTC. Using reference TRBV2 and TRBJ1-2 for the parts outside the CDR3, the full variable domain is EPEVTQTPSHQVTQMGQEVILRCVPISNHLYFYWYRQILGQKVEFLVSFYNNEISEKSEIFDDQFSVERPDGSNFTLKIRSTKLEDSAMYFCASSGQGRMGGYTFGSGTRLTVV.

The chain has TRBV28 and TRBJ1-5; TRBD1 agrees at 7 bases. With V trimmed by 3 bases and J by 13 bases, 15 bases remained unmatched. The germline V gene encodes CDR1 MDHEN and CDR2 SYDVKM. The CDR3 sequence is 15 residues long. Here the CDR3 DNA reads TGTGCCAGCAGTTTCGGGGAAACAGGGGTGGTAACTCAGCATTTT. Translation gives CASSFGETGVVTQHF.

The rearrangement uses TRBV3-1 (or the pseudogene TRBV3-2) and TRBJ2-1; tentative D call: TRBD1 (8 bases). The V and J ends lost 4 bases and 8 bases respectively, with 30 bases between them. CDR1 LGHDT and CDR2 YNNKEL come from the germline V gene (reference sequence). The CDR3 has 19 amino acids. The CDR3 region is CASSPVPGQVRQGGDEQFF. The CDR3, as DNA: TGTGCCAGCAGCCCTGTCCCGGGACAGGTCCGGCAAGGGGGGGATGAGCAGTTCTTC.

V gene TRBV7-9 combines with J gene TRBJ1-3, with D perhaps matching TRBD1 (6 bases). CDR3 size: 15 residues. CDR1 and CDR2 from the germline V gene are SEHNR and FQNEAQ (reference sequence). Deletions cut 3 bases from V and 4 bases from J, with 13 bases between. This chain's CDR3 is CASSFMPGAGNTIYF. The CDR3 DNA follows: TGTGCCAGCAGCTTCATGCCAGGGGCCGGAAACACCATATATTTT.

The V call is TRBV5-4, the J call TRBJ2-7; 7 nucleotides agree with TRBD1. The CDR3 totals 15 residues. Per the germline V gene, CDR1 is SGHNT and CDR2 is YYREEE (reference sequence). J was trimmed by 7 bases and V by 1 base; bases with no gene match: 11. The CDR3 sequence is CASSLNRDSGPEQYF. The DNA of the CDR3 is TGTGCCAGCAGCTTGAACAGGGACAGTGGCCCTGAGCAGTACTTC. The full variable domain, completed using reference TRBV5-4 and TRBJ2-7, is ETGVTQSPTHLIKTRGQQVTLRCSSQSGHNTVSWYQQALGQGPQFIFQYYREEENGRGNFPPRFSGLQFPNYSSELNVNALELDDSALYLCASSLNRDSGPEQYFGPGTRLTVT.

The V gene is TRBV3-1 (or the pseudogene TRBV3-2), the J gene TRBJ2-3; TRBD2 agrees at 8 bases. The CDR3 sequence is 13 residues long. Unmatched junction bases numbered 5, after V lost 4 bases and J lost 8 bases. Germline V gene sequence: CDR1 LGHDT, CDR2 YNNKEL (reference sequence). This CDR3 is CASSRYRGGTQYF. CDR3 coding DNA: TGTGCCAGCAGCCGATATCGGGGGGGTACGCAGTATTTT.

This clone was recorded only once. This rearrangement joins TRBV5-1 to TRBJ1-2; D gene unclear. This CDR3 has 15 residues. The germline V gene encodes CDR1 SGHRS and CDR2 YFSETQ. V lost 0 bases and J lost 0, with 9 bases in between. The CDR3 loop is CASSLEAGSNYGYTF. CDR3 DNA: TGCGCCAGCAGCTTGGAGGCAGGATCTAACTATGGCTACACCTTC.

The chain uses TRBV25-1 and TRBJ2-5, with D possibly TRBD1 on 6 matching bases. V was pared by 5 bases and J by 2 bases, with 12 bases between. Germline V gives CDR1 MGHDK, CDR2 SYGVNS. The CDR3 consists of 14 residues. The chain's CDR3 is CASSHRVGQETQYF. CDR3 in DNA: TGTGCCAGCAGTCACAGGGTGGGGCAAGAGACCCAGTACTTC.

This chain links TRBV5-1 with TRBJ1-4; D gene unclear. This CDR3 spans 15 amino acids. Germline V gene lookup returns CDR1 SGHRS and CDR2 YFSETQ. V lost 6 bases and J lost 4, with 16 bases in between. Here the CDR3 reads CASTISGLGNEKLFF. The CDR3 region has the DNA TGCGCCAGCACAATTTCGGGGTTGGGTAATGAAAAACTGTTTTTT.

V and J are TRBV27 and TRBJ2-1, with D maybe TRBD2 (5 bases). The germline V gene has CDR1 MNHEY and CDR2 SMNVEV (reference sequence). The CDR3 totals 13 residues. The V gene lost 2 bases and the J gene lost 10 bases, with 12 bases spanning the gap. Here the CDR3 reads CASSLVGRAEQFF. DNA for the CDR3: TGTGCCAGCAGTTTAGTAGGGCGGGCCGAGCAGTTCTTC.

The J gene is TRBJ1-1, the V gene TRBV6-5; D ambiguous. V was shortened by 7 bases and J by 0 bases, with 12 bases between the two germline ends. The CDR3 contains 14 residues. Germline lookup yields CDR1 MNHEY and CDR2 SVGAGI. The DNA for the CDR3 is TGTGCCAGCACTAGAACGGTTATGAACACTGAAGCTTTCTTT. Its protein product is CASTRTVMNTEAFF.